The present entry profiles one T cell receptor (beta chain) with its context. Cohorts were assigned according to the clinical history that participants reported. Using immunoSEQ multiplex PCR, the repertoire was profiled, and TCRdb retains in-frame clones only, with some absent. Of 150,000 to 200,000 clones listed, 80% are singletons. This record belongs to a study of blood T cell repertoires in COVID-19. Study in general: Sources were T cells, B-cell-depleted T cells, or PBMCs; the material itself was cDNA or gDNA.

Germline CDR1 LNHDA, CDR2 SQIVND (reference sequence). V trimming: 0 bases; J trimming: 3 bases; junction bases outside the gene matches: 4. This CDR3 has 16 amino acids. Sequenced material: PBMCs or T cells enriched from blood (not recorded which). This sequence originates from a man aged 55 to 70 who had been exposed to COVID-19. The rearrangement links TRBV19 to TRBJ1-1; 10 bases align to TRBD1. The CDR3 region is CASSIDPGTGDTEAFF. CDR3 DNA sequence: TGTGCCAGTAGTATAGATCCCGGGACAGGGGACACTGAAGCTTTCTTT.